This paragraph reports one T cell receptor (beta chain). What it binds is not known. This sample is part of a study of cytomegalovirus exposure and HLA in healthy donors. Whole-study results and caveats: Looking again later, the authors saw that most CMV-associated TCR beta chains seemed HLA-restricted. TCR beta V- and J-gene trimming was later associated with a missense DCLRE1C variant.

Germline values: CDR1 GTSNPN, CDR2 SVGIG (reference sequence). The junction had 6 bases not matched to a gene; V was cut back by 8 bases and J by 4 bases. This CDR3 comprises 12 residues. A multiplex PCR was run with 60 Vbeta primers and 13 Jbeta primers. The repertoire was sequenced with immunoSEQ multiplex PCR; TCRdb's copy has only in-frame clones and lacks some. Here the sample table reports 200,000 to 250,000 clones. Sequenced material: PBMCs. The origin of this receptor is a girl aged 2-10 years in good health and CMV-seropositive. The chain joins TRBV30 to TRBJ1-2; the match to TRBD1 covers 8 bases. The DNA for the CDR3 is TGTGCCCAAACAGGGGGGAGCTATGGCTACACCTTC. Translation gives CAQTGGSYGYTF.